The 24 T cell receptor delta chains given below trace back to one sample, sequenced in a study of gamma-delta T cells after stem cell transplantation. TCRdb reprocessed the RT-PCR reads through CATT. The table includes about 1,400 delta-chain clones, around 15% detected once. Material for sequencing was gamma-delta T cells. Receptor source: a human donor. It is not recorded whose cells these are; they may come from a transplant donor.

This clone was observed a handful of times. A far larger clone differs by one base, so this is likely a read error. The genes are TRDV3 and TRDJ1; 13 positions match TRDD3. The CDR3 contains 24 residues. Germline loops: CDR1 TVYSNPD, CDR2 GDNSRS (reference sequence). Losses at the gene ends were 1 base for V and 0 bases for J; bases not matched to a gene: 29. The chain's CDR3 is CAFNRKPTLRGLGDTRGNTDKLIF. The CDR3 DNA sequence: TGTGCCTTTAATCGGAAACCCACACTACGGGGACTGGGGGATACGCGGGGGAACACCGATAAACTCATCTTT.

With regard to this clone: With only one base between it and a far larger clone, this is likely a read error. Other DNA sequences in this specimen translate into the identical CDR3. The genes are TRDV2 and TRDJ1; no definite D call. CDR1 is GEAIGNYY and CDR2 is EKD in the germline V gene. The CDR3 is 14 amino acids. Trimming removed 3 bases at V and 0 bases at J, with 10 bases between. The DNA of the CDR3 is TGTGCCTGTGACCACATTGCAAACACCGATAAACTCATCTTT. This gives the protein CACDHIANTDKLIF.

V gene TRDV1 combines with J gene TRDJ1, with TRDD3 matching over 9 bases. The CDR3 totals 22 residues. Germline-derived CDR1 and CDR2 are TSWWSYY and QGS. The V segment lost 3 bases and the J segment 3 bases; nucleotides outside the gene matches: 26. Here the CDR3 DNA reads TGTGCTCTTGGGGATGGCCCCTTTCCTACCAACAAGGGGGGATACATCTCCGATAAACTCATCTTT. Translating it yields CALGDGPFPTNKGGYISDKLIF.

With respect to this clone: It may be a read error: a sequence one base away is much more abundant. The V and J genes are TRDV2 and TRDJ3; TRDD3 aligns across 9 bases. Germline assignment: CDR1 GEAIGNYY and CDR2 EKD. This CDR3 spans 19 amino acids. V was clipped by 0 bases and J by 0 bases; unmatched bases: 5. Written as DNA, the CDR3 is TGTGCCTGTGACACCGGACTGGGGGACCTCTCCTGGGACACCCGACAGATGTTTTTC. As protein: CACDTGLGDLSWDTRQMFF.

In its sample, this clone was seen a few times. A single base is all that separates this from a far larger clone, so a read error is likely. This chain links TRDV2 with TRDJ1; D not certain. This CDR3 comprises 13 residues. Looked up from germline, CDR1 is GEAIGNYY and CDR2 is EKD. V was cut by 5 bases and J by 1 base, with 10 bases left in between. The CDR3 loop is CACGALTTDKLIF. In nucleotides, the CDR3 is TGTGCCTGTGGCGCCCTTACCACCGATAAACTCATCTTT.

The gene calls are TRDV2 and TRDJ3; 11 nucleotides align to TRDD3. V shed 0 bases and J 0 bases; nucleotides not matched to a gene: 18. CDR1 and CDR2 from the germline V gene are GEAIGNYY and EKD. This CDR3 comprises 24 residues. This CDR3 is CACDTLIGGYAANFSSWDTRQMFF. The CDR3 region has the DNA TGTGCCTGTGACACCTTAATTGGGGGATACGCCGCCAATTTCAGCTCCTGGGACACCCGACAGATGTTTTTC.

The sample holds a few counts of this clone. It is likely a read error: a sequence one base away is far more abundant. The chain employs TRDV2 and TRDJ1; 8 bases fit TRDD3. CDR1 is GEAIGNYY and CDR2 is EKD in the germline V gene. The CDR3 has 16 residues. V was pared by 3 bases and J by 3 bases, with 11 bases of the junction left unmatched. This chain's CDR3 is CACDAVSRDTPDKLIF. Written as DNA, the CDR3 is TGTGCCTGTGACGCCGTTTCTCGGGATACGCCCGATAAACTCATCTTT.

This clone showed up just a few times. The J gene is TRDJ1, the V gene TRDV3, with 7 bases that match TRDD2. The CDR3 consists of 16 residues. Germline V gives CDR1 TVYSNPD, CDR2 GDNSRS (reference sequence). With V trimmed by 3 bases and J by 1 base, 14 bases remained unmatched. The CDR3 DNA reads TGTGCCTTACCACCATTTCCTACGTTTAGCACCGATAAACTCATCTTT. It specifies CALPPFPTFSTDKLIF.

With respect to this clone: A far larger clone lies a single base away; this is likely a read error. The chain links TRDV2 to TRDJ1; unclear D gene. The ends were cut back, 0 bases at V and 0 bases at J, with 28 bases in the middle. There are 21 residues in the CDR3. The germline gives CDR1 GEAIGNYY, CDR2 EKD. CDR3 protein: CACDTLDLAGHLATYTDKLIF. CDR3 bases: TGTGCCTGTGACACCCTGGACTTGGCCGGGCACCTCGCTACCTACACCGATAAACTCATCTTT.

This clone was seen a few times. This likely came from a read error, as a far larger clone is one base away. Other nucleotide sequences in the sample specify the same CDR3. The V and J genes are TRDV2 and TRDJ1; D is unresolved. V was clipped by 3 bases and J by 5 bases, with 12 bases between them. There are 13 residues in the CDR3. From germline, CDR1 is GEAIGNYY and CDR2 EKD. CDR3 residues: CACDALTTDKLIF. CDR3 nucleotide sequence: TGTGCCTGTGACGCCCTTACCACTGATAAACTCATCTTT.

Points on this clone: One base separates it from a far larger clone, so it is likely a read error. CDR3 residues: CACDTASYGVYDSWDTRQMFF. For the CDR3, the DNA is TGTGCCTGTGACACCGCGTCGTATGGGGTATACGATTCCTGGGACACCCGACAGATGTTTTTC. This chain links TRDV2 with TRDJ3, with D perhaps TRDD3 (5 bases). CDR1 is GEAIGNYY and CDR2 is EKD in the germline V gene. The length of the CDR3 is 21 residues. V lost 0 bases, J lost 1 base, and 21 bases lay in between.

The V and J genes are TRDV2 and TRDJ1; 8 bases are a match to TRDD3. CDR1 is GEAIGNYY and CDR2 is EKD in the germline V gene. CDR3 size: 18 residues. Trimming removed 4 bases from V and 4 bases from J; junction bases left unmatched: 19. CDR3 nucleotide sequence: TGTGCCTGTGAGACCGTCTCCCGTGGTGGGGGATTAGGCGATAAACTCATCTTT. Translating it yields CACETVSRGGGLGDKLIF.

The chain combines TRDV1 with TRDJ1, with D maybe TRDD3 (5 bases). Germline lookup yields CDR1 TSWWSYY and CDR2 QGS. Trimming shortened V by 3 bases and J by 3 bases, and 17 bases separated the two germline ends. CDR3 length: 16 residues. DNA of the CDR3: TGTGCTCTTGGGGACCGCCTGTACTCGGGGGCCGATAAACTCATCTTT. This translates into CALGDRLYSGADKLIF.

This clone occurred a few times. A junction boundary mismatches the germline segment, possibly from a read error. The J gene is TRDJ1, the V gene TRDV2; 7 bases fit TRDD3. Germline CDR1 is GEAIGNYY and CDR2 is EKD. The CDR3 is made up of 14 amino acids. The CDR3 spells CACDTWGNTDKLTF. The CDR3 DNA is TGTGCCTGTGACACCTGGGGGAACACCGATAAACTCACCTTT.

This rearrangement joins TRDV2 to TRDJ1; 11 bases fit TRDD3. V was clipped by 1 base and J by 4 bases; unmatched bases: 10. This CDR3 contains 17 residues. Germline V gene sequence: CDR1 GEAIGNYY, CDR2 EKD. The CDR3 here is CACDTLGDTLVVDKLIF. In DNA, the CDR3 is TGTGCCTGTGACACATTGGGGGATACGCTTGTTGTCGATAAACTCATCTTT.

In its sample, this clone ranks as medium-sized (0.01 to 0.1%). The chain uses TRDV3 and TRDJ1, with D perhaps TRDD3 (6 bases). Trimming left V 1 base short and J 2 bases short, with 20 bases between. This CDR3 is 16 amino acids long. The V gene's germline CDR1 is TVYSNPD and CDR2 GDNSRS (reference sequence). CDR3 amino acids: CAFISGESTWTDKLIF. DNA of the CDR3: TGTGCCTTTATTTCTGGGGAAAGTACCTGGACCGATAAACTCATCTTT.

This clone was seen a handful of times. The rearrangement links TRDV1 to TRDJ1; 13 nucleotides match TRDD3. The ends lost 2 bases at V and 0 bases at J; junction bases unmatched: 30. CDR3 length equals 26 residues. Per the germline V gene, CDR1 is TSWWSYY and CDR2 is QGS. The CDR3 DNA sequence: TGTGCTCTTGGGGAAACCCTCCTCCAGTTCGAACTCTACTGGGGGATACGCGGGACCTACACCGATAAACTCATCTTT. Its protein is CALGETLLQFELYWGIRGTYTDKLIF.

This clone is medium-sized (0.01 to 0.1%) by share. The J gene is TRDJ1, the V gene TRDV2, with 10 bases identical to TRDD3. The CDR3 length is 24 residues. CDR1 and CDR2 (germline): GEAIGNYY, EKD. V lost 0 bases, J lost 0 bases, and 27 bases stayed unmatched. CDR3 in DNA: TGTGCCTGTGACACCTTATCACCCCAGGGCCCTACTGGGGGATCCGCGGAGTACACCGATAAACTCATCTTT. As protein: CACDTLSPQGPTGGSAEYTDKLIF.

The V gene is TRDV2, the J gene TRDJ1; 7 nucleotides line up with TRDD3. This CDR3 comprises 16 residues. The trim removed 3 bases at V and 0 bases at J, leaving 9 bases unmatched. CDR1 is GEAIGNYY, CDR2 EKD, per germline. The CDR3 DNA follows: TGTGCCTGTGACCCAGTGGGGGAGGGGTACACCGATAAACTCATCTTT. Translation: CACDPVGEGYTDKLIF.

Points on this clone: A far larger clone is off by one base, so a read error is likely. The limits of the CDR3 on the DNA are not certain, so only TCRdb's listed CDR3 is given. The chain joins TRAV29/DV5 to TRDJ2; the table names TRDD3, a call not compared with the DNA. The CDR3 spans 26 residues, counting both ends. The germline CDR1 and CDR2 sequences are NSMFDY and ISSIKDK. The CDR3 sequence: CSVLLCRKRDLPAIYWGITLTAQLFF.

The V call is TRDV2, the J call TRDJ1; 12 bases are a match to TRDD3. This CDR3 is 18 amino acids long. After removal of 3 bases from V and 0 bases from J, the junction contained 10 bases not matched to a gene. CDR1 GEAIGNYY and CDR2 EKD come from the germline V gene. The CDR3 nucleotides are TGTGCCTGTGACCCCTTACTGGGGGATACACGGAACACCGATAAACTCATCTTT. This gives the protein CACDPLLGDTRNTDKLIF.

This clone is classed as large. This specimen includes other DNA sequences encoding the same CDR3. The rearrangement joins TRDV1 to TRDJ1; the match to TRDD3 covers 7 bases. The CDR3 loop spans 17 amino acids. Germline lookup yields CDR1 TSWWSYY and CDR2 QGS. Losses at the gene ends were 4 bases for V and 1 base for J; bases not matched to a gene: 12. CDR3 in amino acids: CALGAPYWGPTTDKLIF. The CDR3 DNA follows: TGTGCTCTTGGGGCTCCTTACTGGGGACCTACCACCGATAAACTCATCTTT.

On this clone itself: The protein held in TCRdb is that of a much larger clone and does not match this DNA's translation at residue 5, likely because of a read error; the protein shown is translated from the DNA. The chain combines TRDV2 with TRDJ1, with 8 bases lining up with TRDD3. Germline assignment: CDR1 GEAIGNYY and CDR2 EKD. J was trimmed by 1 base and V by 3 bases; bases with no gene match: 15. This CDR3 is built from 18 residues. As DNA, the CDR3 is TGTGCCTGTGACGCCCTGCTTACTCGGGATACGCCCACCGATAAACTCATCTTT. This gives the protein CACDALLTRDTPTDKLIF.

This clone has only a few counts. V and J are TRDV2 and TRDJ3; D perhaps matches TRDD3 (6 bases). Per germline, CDR1 GEAIGNYY and CDR2 EKD. The CDR3 has 21 amino acids. V shed 1 base and J shed 1 base, with 22 bases lying between them. DNA of the CDR3: TGTGCCTGTGACACGCTTGACCGGCTGGGGCAGCCATCCTGGGACACCCGACAGATGTTTTTC. Amino acids: CACDTLDRLGQPSWDTRQMFF.